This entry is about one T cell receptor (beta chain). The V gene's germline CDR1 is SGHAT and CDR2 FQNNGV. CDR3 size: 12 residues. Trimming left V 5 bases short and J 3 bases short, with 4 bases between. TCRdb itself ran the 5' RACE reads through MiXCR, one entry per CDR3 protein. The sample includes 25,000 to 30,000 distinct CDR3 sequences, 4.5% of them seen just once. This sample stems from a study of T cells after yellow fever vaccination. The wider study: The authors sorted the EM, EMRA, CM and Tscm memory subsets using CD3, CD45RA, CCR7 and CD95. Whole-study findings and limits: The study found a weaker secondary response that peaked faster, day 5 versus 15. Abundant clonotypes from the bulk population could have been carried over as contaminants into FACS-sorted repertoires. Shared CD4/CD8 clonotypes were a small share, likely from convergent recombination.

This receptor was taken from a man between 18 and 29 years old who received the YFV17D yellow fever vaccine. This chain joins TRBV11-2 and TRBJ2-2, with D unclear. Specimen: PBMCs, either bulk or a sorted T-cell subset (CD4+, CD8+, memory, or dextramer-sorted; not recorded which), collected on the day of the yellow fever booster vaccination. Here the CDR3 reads CASSPDTGELFF. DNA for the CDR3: TGTGCCAGCAGCCCAGACACCGGGGAGCTGTTTTTT.